This T cell receptor (beta chain) was recovered during a study of CD8+CD57+ T cells in acquired aplastic anemia. Turning to the study itself: Sorted CD4+ plus CD8+ cells gave DNA averaging roughly 3 ug. Whole-study findings and limits: Some 28 sequences, all CD8+ CDR3, were shared between patients and controls.

Only one count was recorded for this clonotype. Its antigen is unknown. Individuals selected for sequencing had exhibited CD8+CD57+ cell expansion on flow cytometry. The enrolled patients all had severe acquired aplastic anemia. Therapy had not been given to patients before blood sampling. Genomic DNA provided the template from which TCR beta VDJ and CDR3 profiles were obtained. TCRdb re-derived calls from the reads in MiXCR, one entry per CDR3 protein. The sample has a few hundred thousand distinct CDR3 sequences, about 50% seen once. V shed 1 base and J 6 bases; nucleotides not matched to a gene: 3. CDR3 length equals 15 residues. Per the germline V gene, CDR1 is ENHRY and CDR2 is SYGVKD.

V gene TRBV10-3 combines with J gene TRBJ2-7, with 13 bases that match TRBD2. This sequence was found in a human donor with aplastic anemia. Sequencing input: sorted CD4+, CD8+, or CD8+CD57+ T cells (not recorded which) from PBMCs. This chain's CDR3 is CAISELGLAGSEQYF. The CDR3 DNA follows: TGTGCCATCAGTGAGTTGGGACTAGCGGGGTCCGAGCAGTACTTC.